The 13 T cell receptor beta chains presented below share a single source sample, sequenced in a study of CD8 T cells in ankylosing spondylitis. TCRdb passed the 5' RACE reads through MiXCR, listing each CDR3 protein once. The repertoire holds 230,000 or so distinct CDR3 sequences, roughly a quarter seen once, with roughly 0.67% in the top ten. Sequenced sample: blood, either unsorted or a sorted T cell fraction (not recorded which). All receptors come from a male donor with ankylosing spondylitis or in good health (not recorded which).

This clonotype showed up many times. The chain has TRBV7-8 and TRBJ1-4; D is ambiguous. From germline, CDR1 is SGHVS and CDR2 FQNEAQ. V lost 4 bases to trimming and J lost 5 bases, with 8 bases between them. This CDR3 is built from 13 residues. This chain's CDR3 is CASSSDQNEKLFF. The CDR3 nucleotides read TGTGCCAGCAGCTCGGACCAGAATGAAAAACTGTTTTTT.

The J gene is TRBJ1-6, the V gene TRBV5-1, with D hard to call. Germline V gene sequence: CDR1 SGHRS, CDR2 YFSETQ. The CDR3 has 14 amino acids. V was cut by 9 bases and J by 11 bases, with 21 bases left in between. For the CDR3, the DNA is TGCGCCACCAAGGAGGCGGAAGCTATGACACCCCTCCACTTT. This translates into CATKEAEAMTPLHF.

There are a few counts of this clonotype. The V gene is TRBV4-1, the J gene TRBJ2-5; 10 nucleotides align to TRBD2. Trimming took 0 bases from V and 9 from J; bases not matched to a gene: 7. This CDR3 is 15 amino acids long. Germline values: CDR1 MGHRA, CDR2 YSYEKL. The CDR3: CASSQDRSGGAAQYF. In DNA, the CDR3 is TGCGCCAGCAGCCAAGATAGGAGCGGGGGGGCGGCCCAGTACTTC.

There are a few counts of this clonotype. J is TRBJ2-2 and V is TRBV6-1, with 13 positions matching TRBD2. This CDR3 is 16 amino acids long. J was trimmed by 1 base and V by 6 bases; bases with no gene match: 2. Per germline, CDR1 MNHNS and CDR2 SASEGT. The CDR3 nucleotides are TGTGCCAGCAGCAGGACTAGCGGGGGGAACACCGGGGAGCTGTTTTTT. Its translation: CASSRTSGGNTGELFF.

This clonotype was seen at least ten times. The chain uses TRBV20-1 and TRBJ2-5; perhaps TRBD1 as D (7 bases). V lost 6 bases and J lost 5, with 19 bases in between. The germline CDR1 and CDR2 sequences are DFQATT and SNEGSKA (reference sequence). The CDR3 has 14 residues. The DNA for the CDR3 is TGCAGTGCCAAATACAGGGGCAGCGGGGAGACCCAGTACTTC. This sequence encodes CSAKYRGSGETQYF.

A few counts support this clonotype. V and J are TRBV20-1 and TRBJ2-5, with TRBD1 as a possible D gene (6 bases). CDR1 and CDR2 from the germline V gene are DFQATT and SNEGSKA (reference sequence). This CDR3 is built from 13 residues. The V end lost 2 bases, the J end lost 5 bases, and 12 bases lay between the germline ends. The CDR3 region has the DNA TGCAGTGCTAGAATCGGACAGCTGGAGACCCAGTACTTC. Translated, it gives CSARIGQLETQYF.

V usage is TRBV20-1 and J usage is TRBJ2-5; either TRBD1 or TRBD2 may supply D (6 bases each). Germline V gives CDR1 DFQATT, CDR2 SNEGSKA (reference sequence). This CDR3 has 13 amino acids. Between the trimmed V and J ends, which lost 1 base and 5 bases, there was a span of 11 bases. CDR3 coding DNA: TGCAGTGCTAGAGGGGGGGCGGGGGAGACCCAGTACTTC. It is translated as CSARGGAGETQYF.

This clonotype appeared a few times. The V and J genes are TRBV2 and TRBJ1-6; 7 positions agree with TRBD1. The length of the CDR3 is 15 residues. Germline V gene data show CDR1 as SNHLY and CDR2 as FYNNEI. The junction had 7 bases not matched to a gene; V was cut back by 7 bases and J by 4 bases. CDR3 residues: CASNPGQTYNSPLHF. The DNA of the CDR3 is TGTGCCAGCAACCCGGGACAGACTTATAATTCACCCCTCCACTTT. Together with reference TRBV2 and TRBJ1-6, the CDR3 gives the full variable domain: EPEVTQTPSHQVTQMGQEVILRCVPISNHLYFYWYRQILGQKVEFLVSFYNNEISEKSEIFDDQFSVERPDGSNFTLKIRSTKLEDSAMYFCASNPGQTYNSPLHFGNGTRLTVT.

This clonotype occurred many times. The rearrangement joins TRBV20-1 to TRBJ2-3, with TRBD1 identical over 8 bases. The CDR3 spans 15 residues. CDR1 and CDR2 from the germline V gene are DFQATT and SNEGSKA (reference sequence). The V and J ends lost 4 bases and 1 base, in that order; junction bases with no gene match: 7. CDR3: CSATRQGLGTDTQYF. The CDR3 bases are TGCAGTGCTACCCGACAGGGGCTTGGCACAGATACGCAGTATTTT.

The chain couples TRBV28 to TRBJ1-2; 10 bases agree with TRBD1. This CDR3 is built from 15 residues. V lost 6 bases to trimming and J lost 4 bases; unmatched junction nucleotides: 8. Germline V lookup: CDR1 MDHEN, CDR2 SYDVKM. CDR3 loop: CASRVPGQGSYGYTF. Here the CDR3 DNA reads TGTGCCAGCAGGGTACCGGGACAGGGGTCCTATGGCTACACCTTC.

This clonotype appeared many times. The chain couples TRBV18 to TRBJ1-2; D is uncertain. The V and J ends lost 6 bases and 6 bases respectively, with 20 bases between them. The CDR3 covers 15 residues. Germline CDR1 is KGHSH and CDR2 is LQKENI. CDR3 DNA: TGTGCCAGCTCGCCGATGCGGGGTAGCTACCATGGCTACACCTTC. It is translated as CASSPMRGSYHGYTF.

The V call is TRBV2, the J call TRBJ2-3; no firm D call. The CDR3 contains 13 residues. V dropped 5 bases and J dropped 6 bases, with 12 bases sitting between them. Germline V gene data show CDR1 as SNHLY and CDR2 as FYNNEI. CDR3 bases: TGTGCCAGCAGTCCGGCCCTGTGGGATACGCAGTATTTT. Translation gives CASSPALWDTQYF.

This clonotype turned up a few times. This chain connects TRBV10-3 to TRBJ1-5, with D possibly TRBD1 on 5 matching bases. Trimming left V 5 bases short and J 0 bases short, with 8 bases between. The CDR3 sequence is 14 residues long. CDR1 and CDR2 from the germline V gene are ENHRY and SYGVKD. The CDR3: CAISPGDSNQPQHF. The CDR3 DNA follows: TGTGCCATCAGTCCGGGGGATAGCAATCAGCCCCAGCATTTT.